This section outlines one T cell receptor (beta chain) sequence together with its context. Its antigen is unknown. This sample stems from a study of T cell repertoires in cytomegalovirus infection. About the study: Public TCR beta signature analysis indicated the presence of both CMV infection and matching HLA type. Study-level findings and limits: Ex vivo responses were dominated by HLA-C-restricted CMV-specific TCR beta clonotypes.

One entry per CDR3 protein, called by TCRdb with MiXCR from the reads. The table records approximately 500,000 distinct CDR3 sequences, more than 20% of them present only once. Trimming shortened V by 6 bases and J by 4 bases, and 11 bases separated the two germline ends. This CDR3 comprises 12 residues. The germline CDR1 and CDR2 sequences are DFQATT and SNEGSKA (reference sequence). The sequence was collected from a human donor in good health (CMV status not recorded). Some clones in this sample may be carry-over from other donors' samples. The specimen sequenced was PBMCs. The genes are TRBV20-1 and TRBJ2-3; D remains ambiguous. CDR3 in DNA: TGCAGTGCCAAGGGTCCCCCAGATACGCAGTATTTT. As protein: CSAKGPPDTQYF.